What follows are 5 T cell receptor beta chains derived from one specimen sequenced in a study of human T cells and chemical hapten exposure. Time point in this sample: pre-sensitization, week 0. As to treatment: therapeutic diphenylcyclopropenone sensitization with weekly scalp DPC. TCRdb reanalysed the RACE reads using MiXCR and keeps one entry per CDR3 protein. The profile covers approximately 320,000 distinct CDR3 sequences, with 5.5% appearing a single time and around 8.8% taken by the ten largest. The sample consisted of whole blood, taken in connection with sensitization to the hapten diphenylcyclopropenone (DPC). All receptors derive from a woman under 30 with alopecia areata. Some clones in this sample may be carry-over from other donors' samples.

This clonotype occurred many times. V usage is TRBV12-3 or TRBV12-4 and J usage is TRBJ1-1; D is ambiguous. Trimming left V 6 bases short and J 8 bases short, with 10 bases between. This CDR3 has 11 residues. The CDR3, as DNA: TGTGCCAGCAGCCCGGGTCTAGAAGCTTTCTTT. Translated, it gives CASSPGLEAFF.

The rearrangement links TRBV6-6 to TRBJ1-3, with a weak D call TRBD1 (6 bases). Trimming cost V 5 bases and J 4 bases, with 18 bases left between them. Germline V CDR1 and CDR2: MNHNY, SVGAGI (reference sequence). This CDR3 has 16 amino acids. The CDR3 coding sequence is TGTGCCAGCAGTCCCACCAGGGGAGGTCTAGGAAACACCATATATTTT. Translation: CASSPTRGGLGNTIYF.

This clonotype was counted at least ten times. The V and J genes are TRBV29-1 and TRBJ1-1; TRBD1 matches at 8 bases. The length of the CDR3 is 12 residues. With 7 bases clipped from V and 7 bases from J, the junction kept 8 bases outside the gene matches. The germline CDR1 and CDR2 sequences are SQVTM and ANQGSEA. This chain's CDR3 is CSGQGAPVEAFF. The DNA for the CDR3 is TGCAGCGGTCAGGGGGCGCCGGTTGAAGCTTTCTTT.

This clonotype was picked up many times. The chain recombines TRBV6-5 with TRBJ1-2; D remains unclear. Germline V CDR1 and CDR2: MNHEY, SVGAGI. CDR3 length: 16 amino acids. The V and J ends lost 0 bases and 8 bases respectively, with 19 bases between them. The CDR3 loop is CASSYSTPRYQGGYTF. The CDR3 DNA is TGTGCCAGCAGTTACTCGACCCCCCGATACCAAGGGGGCTACACCTTC.

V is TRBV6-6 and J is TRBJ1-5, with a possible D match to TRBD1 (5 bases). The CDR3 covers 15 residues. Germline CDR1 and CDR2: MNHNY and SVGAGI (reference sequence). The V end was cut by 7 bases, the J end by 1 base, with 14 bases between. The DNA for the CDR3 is TGTGCCAGCAACCTGGGGGGGAAGAGCAATCAGCCCCAGCATTTT. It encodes CASNLGGKSNQPQHF.